The 8 T cell receptor beta chains in this list originate from one sample, sequenced in a study of early T cells in non-severe SARS-CoV-2 infection. TCRdb redid the calling of the 5' RACE reads with MiXCR, one entry per CDR3 protein. The sample holds tens of thousands of distinct CDR3 sequences, more than 9% seen once. Sequenced material: whole blood. The source of these receptors is an adult who was a healthcare worker with PCR-confirmed SARS-CoV-2 infection or an uninfected control (not recorded which).

DNA of the CDR3: TGTGCCAGTCGAAGGGGACTAGCGCCAATCAATGAGCAGTTCTTC. Its protein product is CASRRGLAPINEQFF. The chain recombines TRBV19 with TRBJ2-1; 10 bases align to TRBD2. CDR1 and CDR2 (germline): LNHDA, SQIVND (reference sequence). V dropped 8 bases and J dropped 6; count of bases not matched to a gene: 10. CDR3 length: 15 residues.

The chain is built from TRBV7-8 and TRBJ2-2; weak D call: TRBD2 (5 bases). This CDR3 comprises 13 residues. CDR1 is SGHVS and CDR2 is FQNEAQ in the germline V gene. CDR3 DNA: TGTGCTGCTGCTAGCCAGGACACCGGGGAGCTGTTTTTT. As protein: CAAASQDTGELFF.

At least ten counts were recorded for this clonotype. The chain uses TRBV5-5 and TRBJ2-5, with a tentative D call TRBD1 (6 bases). CDR1 SGHKS and CDR2 YYEKEE come from the germline V gene (reference sequence). The CDR3 length is 15 residues. Trimming shortened V by 1 base and J by 1 base, and 11 bases separated the two germline ends. CDR3: CASSLTRGVQETQYF. DNA of the CDR3: TGTGCCAGCAGCTTGACCAGGGGTGTCCAAGAGACCCAGTACTTC.

This clonotype was observed at least ten times. V and J are TRBV5-1 and TRBJ1-1; no firm D call. V was pared by 2 bases and J by 5 bases, with 1 base between. The CDR3 spans 10 residues. The germline V gene encodes CDR1 SGHRS and CDR2 YFSETQ. CDR3 nucleotides: TGCGCCAGCAGCTTTACTGAAGCTTTCTTT. Its protein product is CASSFTEAFF.

This clonotype was detected a few times. The chain uses TRBV5-1 and TRBJ2-3; 10 positions match TRBD2. The CDR3 is 16 residues long. Germline assignment: CDR1 SGHRS and CDR2 YFSETQ. J lost 1 base, V lost 4 bases, and 6 bases had no gene match. The chain's CDR3 is CASSISGTSGTDTQYF. The CDR3 nucleotides read TGCGCCAGCAGCATCTCCGGGACTAGCGGCACAGATACGCAGTATTTT.

This clonotype showed up just a few times. The chain has TRBV10-3 and TRBJ1-4; D ambiguous. Germline CDR1 reads ENHRY; CDR2 reads SYGVKD. The CDR3 length is 16 residues. Between the trimmed V and J ends, which lost 10 bases and 2 bases, there was a span of 20 bases. CDR3 nucleotides: TGTGCCACGGCGACGGGAATACCAACGACTAATGAAAAACTGTTTTTT. This codes for CATATGIPTTNEKLFF.

This clonotype showed up many times. This chain uses TRBV11-2 with TRBJ2-5; 12 bases match TRBD2. CDR1 is SGHAT, CDR2 FQNNGV, per germline. The CDR3 is 19 residues long. V lost 2 bases to trimming and J lost 5 bases; unmatched junction nucleotides: 15. CDR3 nucleotide sequence: TGTGCCAGCAGCTTAAGCTTTCTGACTAGCGGGGGCCCGGAGGAGACCCAGTACTTC. Translating it yields CASSLSFLTSGGPEETQYF. The variable domain in full, completed from reference TRBV11-2 and TRBJ2-5, reads EAGVAQSPRYKIIEKRQSVAFWCNPISGHATLYWYQQILGQGPKLLIQFQNNGVVDDSQLPKDRFSAERLKGVDSTLKIQPAKLEDSAVYLCASSLSFLTSGGPEETQYFGPGTRLLVL.

This clonotype appeared many times. The chain is built from TRBV12-3 or TRBV12-4 and TRBJ1-5; D not certain. V was shortened by 6 bases and J by 9 bases, with 15 bases between the two germline ends. This CDR3 has 13 amino acids. The CDR3 nucleotides are TGTGCCAGCAGGCCGACGACCGGTGGGCCCCAGCATTTT. Its translation: CASRPTTGGPQHF.